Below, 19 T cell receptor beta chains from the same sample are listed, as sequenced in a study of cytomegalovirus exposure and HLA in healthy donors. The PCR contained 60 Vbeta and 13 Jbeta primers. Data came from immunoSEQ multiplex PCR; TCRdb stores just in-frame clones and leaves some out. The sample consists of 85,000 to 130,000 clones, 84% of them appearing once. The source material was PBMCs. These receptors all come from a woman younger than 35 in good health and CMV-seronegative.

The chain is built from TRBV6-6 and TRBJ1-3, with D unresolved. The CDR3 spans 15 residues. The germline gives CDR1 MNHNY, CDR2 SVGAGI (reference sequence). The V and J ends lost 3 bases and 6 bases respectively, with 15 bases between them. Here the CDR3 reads CASSYFSKRKNTIYF. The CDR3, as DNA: TGTGCCAGCAGTTATTTCAGTAAGAGGAAAAACACCATATATTTT.

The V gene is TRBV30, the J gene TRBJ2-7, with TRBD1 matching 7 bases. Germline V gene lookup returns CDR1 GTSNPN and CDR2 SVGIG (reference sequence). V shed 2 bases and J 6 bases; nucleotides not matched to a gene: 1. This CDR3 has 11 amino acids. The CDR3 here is CAWSRGLEQYF. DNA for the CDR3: TGTGCCTGGAGTAGGGGGCTCGAGCAGTACTTC. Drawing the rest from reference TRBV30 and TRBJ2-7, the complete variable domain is SQTIHQWPATLVQPVGSPLSLECTVEGTSNPNLYWYRQAAGRGLQLLFYSVGIGQISSEVPQNLSASRPQDRQFILSSKKLLLSDSGFYLCAWSRGLEQYFGPGTRLTVT.

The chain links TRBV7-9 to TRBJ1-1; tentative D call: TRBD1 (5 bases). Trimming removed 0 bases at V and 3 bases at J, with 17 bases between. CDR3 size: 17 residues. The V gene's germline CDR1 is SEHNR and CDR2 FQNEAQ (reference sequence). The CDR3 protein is CASSLATGRGIDTEAFF. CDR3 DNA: TGTGCCAGCAGCTTAGCTACGGGACGGGGGATCGACACTGAAGCTTTCTTT.

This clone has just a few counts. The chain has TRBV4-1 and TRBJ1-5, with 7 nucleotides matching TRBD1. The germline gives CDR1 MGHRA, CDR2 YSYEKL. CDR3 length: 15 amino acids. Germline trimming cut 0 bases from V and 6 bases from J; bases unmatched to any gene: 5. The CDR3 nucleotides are TGCGCCAGCAGCCAAGAACGACAGGGTTTTCAGCCCCAGCATTTT. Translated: CASSQERQGFQPQHF.

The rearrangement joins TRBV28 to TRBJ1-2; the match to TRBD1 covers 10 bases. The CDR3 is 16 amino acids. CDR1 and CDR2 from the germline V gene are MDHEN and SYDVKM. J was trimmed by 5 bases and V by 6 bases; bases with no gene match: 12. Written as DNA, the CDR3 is TGTGCCAGCAGGGCCTCCGGGACAGGGGTGAGATATGGCTACACCTTC. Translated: CASRASGTGVRYGYTF.

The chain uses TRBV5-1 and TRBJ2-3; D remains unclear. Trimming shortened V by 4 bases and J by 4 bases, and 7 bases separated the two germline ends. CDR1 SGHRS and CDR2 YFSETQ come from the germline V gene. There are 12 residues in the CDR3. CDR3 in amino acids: CASSLRSDTQYF. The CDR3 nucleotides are TGCGCCAGCAGCCTGCGGTCAGATACGCAGTATTTT.

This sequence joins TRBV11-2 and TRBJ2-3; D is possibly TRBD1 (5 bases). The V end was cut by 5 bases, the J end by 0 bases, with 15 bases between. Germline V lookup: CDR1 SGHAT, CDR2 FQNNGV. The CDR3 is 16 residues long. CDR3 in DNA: TGTGCCAGCAGCCCGTCCCGGACACGGAGCACAGATACGCAGTATTTT. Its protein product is CASSPSRTRSTDTQYF.

The CDR3: CASREIGRRDTQYF. CDR3 DNA: TGTGCCAGCCGAGAAATAGGGAGGCGAGATACGCAGTATTTT. This chain joins TRBV6-1 and TRBJ2-3; TRBD2 might be the D (6 bases). The CDR3 spans 14 residues. Germline loops: CDR1 MNHNS, CDR2 SASEGT. Trimming pared 8 bases from V and 5 bases from J, leaving 17 bases between.

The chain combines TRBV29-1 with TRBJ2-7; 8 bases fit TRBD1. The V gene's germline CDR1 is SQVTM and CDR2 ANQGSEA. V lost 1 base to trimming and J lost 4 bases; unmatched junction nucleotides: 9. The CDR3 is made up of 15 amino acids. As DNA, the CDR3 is TGCAGCGTTGAAGCTTTACGAGACAGGGGATACGAGCAGTACTTC. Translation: CSVEALRDRGYEQYF.

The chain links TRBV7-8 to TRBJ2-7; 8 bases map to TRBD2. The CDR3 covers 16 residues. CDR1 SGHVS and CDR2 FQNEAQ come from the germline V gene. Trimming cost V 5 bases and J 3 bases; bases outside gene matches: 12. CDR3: CASSPNQPGGVYEQYF. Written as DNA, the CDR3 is TGTGCCAGCAGCCCCAACCAACCGGGGGGGGTCTACGAGCAGTACTTC.

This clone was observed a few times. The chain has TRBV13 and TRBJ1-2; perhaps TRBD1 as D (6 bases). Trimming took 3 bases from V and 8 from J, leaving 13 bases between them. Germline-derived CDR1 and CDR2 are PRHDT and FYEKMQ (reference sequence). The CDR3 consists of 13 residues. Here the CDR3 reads CASSFSRGRGYTF. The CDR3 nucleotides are TGTGCCAGCAGCTTCAGCAGGGGAAGAGGCTACACCTTC. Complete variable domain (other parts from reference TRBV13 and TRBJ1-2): AAGVIQSPRHLIKEKRETATLKCYPIPRHDTVYWYQQGPGQDPQFLISFYEKMQSDKGSIPDRFSAQQFSDYHSELNMSSLELGDSALYFCASSFSRGRGYTFGSGTRLTVV.

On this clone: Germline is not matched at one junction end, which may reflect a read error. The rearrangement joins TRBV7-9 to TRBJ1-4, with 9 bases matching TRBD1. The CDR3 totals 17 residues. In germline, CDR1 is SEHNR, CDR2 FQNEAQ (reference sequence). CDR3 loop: CSSSLLTGGLGNEKLFF. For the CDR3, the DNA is TGTTCCAGCAGCTTGCTCACAGGGGGCCTCGGTAATGAAAAACTGTTTTTT.

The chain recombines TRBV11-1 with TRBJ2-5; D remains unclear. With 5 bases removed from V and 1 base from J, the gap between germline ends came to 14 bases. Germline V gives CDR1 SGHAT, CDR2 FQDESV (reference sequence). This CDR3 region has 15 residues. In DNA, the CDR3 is TGTGCCAGCAGCCCGGAGTTGAGGATCCAAGAGACCCAGTACTTC. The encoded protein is CASSPELRIQETQYF.

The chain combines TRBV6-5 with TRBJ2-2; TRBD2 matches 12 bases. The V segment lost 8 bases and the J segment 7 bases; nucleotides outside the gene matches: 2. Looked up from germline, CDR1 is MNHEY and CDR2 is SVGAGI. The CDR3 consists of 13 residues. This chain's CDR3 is CASGLAGIGELFF. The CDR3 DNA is TGTGCCAGCGGACTAGCGGGAATCGGGGAGCTGTTTTTT.

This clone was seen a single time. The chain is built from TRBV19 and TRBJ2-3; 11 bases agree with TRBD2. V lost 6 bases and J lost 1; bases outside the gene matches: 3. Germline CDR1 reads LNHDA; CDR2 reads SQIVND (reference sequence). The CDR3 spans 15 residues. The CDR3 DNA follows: TGTGCCAGTAGCCTACTAGCGGGGGGCACAGATACGCAGTATTTT. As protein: CASSLLAGGTDTQYF.

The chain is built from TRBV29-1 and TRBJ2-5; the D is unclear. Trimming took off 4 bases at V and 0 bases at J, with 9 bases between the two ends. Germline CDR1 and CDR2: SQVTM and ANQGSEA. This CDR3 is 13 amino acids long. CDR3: CSVVYPYQETQYF. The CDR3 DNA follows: TGCAGCGTTGTATATCCCTACCAAGAGACCCAGTACTTC.

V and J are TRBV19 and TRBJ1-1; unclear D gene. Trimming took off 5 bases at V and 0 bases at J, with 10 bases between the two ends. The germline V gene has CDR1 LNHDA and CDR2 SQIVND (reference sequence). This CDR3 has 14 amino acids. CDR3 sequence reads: CASSWGGMNTEAFF. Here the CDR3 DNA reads TGTGCCAGTAGTTGGGGAGGAATGAACACTGAAGCTTTCTTT. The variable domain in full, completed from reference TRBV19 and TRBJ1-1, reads DGGITQSPKYLFRKEGQNVTLSCEQNLNHDAMYWYRQDPGQGLRLIYYSQIVNDFQKGDIAEGYSVSREKKESFPLTVTSAQKNPTAFYLCASSWGGMNTEAFFGQGTRLTVV.

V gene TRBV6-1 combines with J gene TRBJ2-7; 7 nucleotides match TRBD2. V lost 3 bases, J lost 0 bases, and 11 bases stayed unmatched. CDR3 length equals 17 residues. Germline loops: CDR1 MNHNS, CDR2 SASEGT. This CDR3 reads CASSDEFWGGTSYEQYF. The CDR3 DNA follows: TGTGCCAGCAGTGACGAGTTTTGGGGGGGAACCTCCTACGAGCAGTACTTC.

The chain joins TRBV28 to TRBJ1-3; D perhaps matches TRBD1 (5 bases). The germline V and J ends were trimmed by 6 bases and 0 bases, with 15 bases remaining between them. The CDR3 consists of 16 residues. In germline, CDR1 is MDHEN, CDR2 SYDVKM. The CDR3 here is CASSLAQGSSGNTIYF. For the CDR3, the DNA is TGTGCCAGCAGCCTTGCTCAGGGTAGCTCTGGAAACACCATATATTTT.